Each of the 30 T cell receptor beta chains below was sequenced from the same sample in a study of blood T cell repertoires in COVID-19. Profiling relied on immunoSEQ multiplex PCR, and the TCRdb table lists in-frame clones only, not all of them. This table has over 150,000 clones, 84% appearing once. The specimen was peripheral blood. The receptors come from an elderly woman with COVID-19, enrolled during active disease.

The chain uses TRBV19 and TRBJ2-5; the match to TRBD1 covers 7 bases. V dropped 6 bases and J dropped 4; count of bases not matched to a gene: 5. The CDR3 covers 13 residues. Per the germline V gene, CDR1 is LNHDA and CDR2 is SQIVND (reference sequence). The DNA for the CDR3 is TGTGCCAGTAGGCTCCGGGACAGAGAGACCCAGTACTTC. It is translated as CASRLRDRETQYF.

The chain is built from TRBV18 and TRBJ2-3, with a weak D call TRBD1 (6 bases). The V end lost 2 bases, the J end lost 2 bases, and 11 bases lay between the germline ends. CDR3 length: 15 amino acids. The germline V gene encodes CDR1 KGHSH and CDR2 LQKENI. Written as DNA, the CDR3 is TGTGCCAGCTCACCAGTGGGGGACACCACAGATACGCAGTATTTT. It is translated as CASSPVGDTTDTQYF. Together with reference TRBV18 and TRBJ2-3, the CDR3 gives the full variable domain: NAGVMQNPRHLVRRRGQEARLRCSPMKGHSHVYWYRQLPEEGLKFMVYLQKENIIDESGMPKERFSAEFPKEGPSILRIQQVVRGDSAAYFCASSPVGDTTDTQYFGPGTRLTVL.

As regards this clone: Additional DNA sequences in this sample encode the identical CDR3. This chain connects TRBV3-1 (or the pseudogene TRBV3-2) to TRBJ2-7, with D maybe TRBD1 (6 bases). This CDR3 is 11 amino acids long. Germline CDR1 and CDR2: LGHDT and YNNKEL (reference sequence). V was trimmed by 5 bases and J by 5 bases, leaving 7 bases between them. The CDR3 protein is CASSGGDEQYF. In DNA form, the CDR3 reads TGTGCCAGCAGCGGGGGCGACGAGCAGTACTTC.

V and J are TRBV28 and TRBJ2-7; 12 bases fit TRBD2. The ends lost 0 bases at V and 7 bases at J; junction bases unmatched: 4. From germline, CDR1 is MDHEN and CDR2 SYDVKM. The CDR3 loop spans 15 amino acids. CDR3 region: CASSLWTSGRAEQYF. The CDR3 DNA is TGTGCCAGCAGTTTATGGACTAGCGGGAGAGCTGAGCAGTACTTC.

The CDR3 DNA sequence: TGTGCCAGCAGCTCCACAGGGAGATTCGGGGATTCACCCCTCCACTTT. Encoded protein: CASSSTGRFGDSPLHF. This chain connects TRBV7-3 to TRBJ1-6, with D perhaps matching TRBD1 (6 bases). The germline gives CDR1 SGHTA, CDR2 FQGTGA. V was cut by 4 bases and J by 8 bases, with 18 bases left in between. The CDR3 covers 16 residues.

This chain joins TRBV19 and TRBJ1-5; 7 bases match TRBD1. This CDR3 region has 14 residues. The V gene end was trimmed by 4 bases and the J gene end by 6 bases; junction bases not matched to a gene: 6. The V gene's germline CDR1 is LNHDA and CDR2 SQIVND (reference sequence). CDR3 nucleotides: TGTGCCAGTAGTACCCCAGGGGGGAGTCAGCCCCAGCATTTT. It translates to CASSTPGGSQPQHF.

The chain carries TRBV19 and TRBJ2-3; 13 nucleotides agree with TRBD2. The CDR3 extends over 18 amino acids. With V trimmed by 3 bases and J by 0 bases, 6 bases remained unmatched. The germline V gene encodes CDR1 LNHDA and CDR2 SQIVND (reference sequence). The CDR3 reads CASSIRGTSGTSTDTQYF. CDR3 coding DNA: TGTGCCAGTAGTATTCGGGGGACTAGCGGGACGAGCACAGATACGCAGTATTTT.

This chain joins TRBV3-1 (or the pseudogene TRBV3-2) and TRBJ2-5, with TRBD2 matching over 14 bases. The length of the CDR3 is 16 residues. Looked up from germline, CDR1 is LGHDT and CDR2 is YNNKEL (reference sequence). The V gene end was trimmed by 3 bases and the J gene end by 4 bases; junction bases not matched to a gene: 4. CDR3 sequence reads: CASSQRGLAGAETQYF. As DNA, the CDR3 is TGTGCCAGCAGCCAGCGGGGACTAGCGGGAGCAGAGACCCAGTACTTC.

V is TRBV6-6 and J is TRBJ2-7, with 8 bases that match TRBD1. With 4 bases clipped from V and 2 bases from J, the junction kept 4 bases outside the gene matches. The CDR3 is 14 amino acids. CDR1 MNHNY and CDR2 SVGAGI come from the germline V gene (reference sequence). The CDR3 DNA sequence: TGTGCCAGCAGTTTCCGGGACAGGCCCTACGAGCAGTACTTC. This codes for CASSFRDRPYEQYF.

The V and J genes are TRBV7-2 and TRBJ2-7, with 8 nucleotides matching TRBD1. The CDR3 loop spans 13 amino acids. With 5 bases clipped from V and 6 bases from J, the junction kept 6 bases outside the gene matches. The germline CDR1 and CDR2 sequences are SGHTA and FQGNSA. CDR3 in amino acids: CASSHETGVEQYF. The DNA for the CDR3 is TGTGCCAGCAGCCACGAGACAGGGGTCGAGCAGTACTTC.

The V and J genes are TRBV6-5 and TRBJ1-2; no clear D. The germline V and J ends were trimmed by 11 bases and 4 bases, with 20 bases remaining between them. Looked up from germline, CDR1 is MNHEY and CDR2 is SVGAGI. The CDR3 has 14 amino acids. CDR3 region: CAGFGPPWLYGYTF. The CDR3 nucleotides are TGTGCCGGTTTTGGTCCTCCGTGGCTCTATGGCTACACCTTC.

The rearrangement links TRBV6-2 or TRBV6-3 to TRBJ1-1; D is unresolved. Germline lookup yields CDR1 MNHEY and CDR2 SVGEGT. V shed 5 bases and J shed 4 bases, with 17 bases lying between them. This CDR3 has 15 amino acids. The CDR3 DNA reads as TGTGCCAGCAGTCTCCCCAAGGCGGTAGCCACTGAAGCTTTCTTT. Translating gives CASSLPKAVATEAFF.

The CDR3 DNA reads as TGTGCCAGCAGTCCGGGGACAGGGGGCCAGCATTTT. It translates to CASSPGTGGQHF. The rearrangement links TRBV12-3 or TRBV12-4 to TRBJ1-5; 11 bases are a match to TRBD1. The CDR3 extends over 12 amino acids. Germline trimming cut 5 bases from V and 12 bases from J; bases unmatched to any gene: 3.

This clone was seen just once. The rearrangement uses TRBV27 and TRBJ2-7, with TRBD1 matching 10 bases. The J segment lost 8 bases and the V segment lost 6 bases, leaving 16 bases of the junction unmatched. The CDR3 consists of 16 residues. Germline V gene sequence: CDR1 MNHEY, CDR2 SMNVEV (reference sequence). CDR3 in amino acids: CASSPGTGASTFKQYF. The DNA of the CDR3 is TGTGCCAGCAGCCCCGGGACAGGGGCTTCCACATTCAAGCAGTACTTC.

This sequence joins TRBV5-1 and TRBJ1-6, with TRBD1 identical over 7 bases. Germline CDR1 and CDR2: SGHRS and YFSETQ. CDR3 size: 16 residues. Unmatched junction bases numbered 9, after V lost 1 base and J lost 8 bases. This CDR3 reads CASSLYRQGTDSPLHF. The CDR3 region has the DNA TGCGCCAGCAGCTTGTACAGACAGGGCACGGATTCACCCCTCCACTTT.

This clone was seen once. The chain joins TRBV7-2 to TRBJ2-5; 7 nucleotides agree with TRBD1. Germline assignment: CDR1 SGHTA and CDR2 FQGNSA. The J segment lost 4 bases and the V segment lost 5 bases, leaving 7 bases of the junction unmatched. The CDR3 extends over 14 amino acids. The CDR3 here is CASSQDRVAETQYF. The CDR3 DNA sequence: TGTGCCAGCAGCCAAGACAGGGTCGCAGAGACCCAGTACTTC.

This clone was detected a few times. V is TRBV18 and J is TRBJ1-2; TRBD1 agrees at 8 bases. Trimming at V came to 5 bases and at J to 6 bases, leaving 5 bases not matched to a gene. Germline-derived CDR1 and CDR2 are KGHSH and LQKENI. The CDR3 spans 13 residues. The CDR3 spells CASSMLQGDGYTF. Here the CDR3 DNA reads TGTGCCAGCTCAATGCTACAGGGGGATGGCTACACCTTC.

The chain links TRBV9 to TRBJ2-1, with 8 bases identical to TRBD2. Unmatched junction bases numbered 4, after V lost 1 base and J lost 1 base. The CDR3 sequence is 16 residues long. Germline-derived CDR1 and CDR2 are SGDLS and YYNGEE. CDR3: CASSVQGGRSYNEQFF. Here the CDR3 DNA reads TGTGCCAGCAGCGTACAGGGCGGGAGGTCCTACAATGAGCAGTTCTTC.

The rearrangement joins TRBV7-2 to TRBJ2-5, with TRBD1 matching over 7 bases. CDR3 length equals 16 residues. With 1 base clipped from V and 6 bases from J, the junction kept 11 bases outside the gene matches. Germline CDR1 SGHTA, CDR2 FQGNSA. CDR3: CASSLVGSGTVQTQYF. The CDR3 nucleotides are TGTGCCAGCAGCTTAGTAGGTTCCGGGACAGTACAGACCCAGTACTTC. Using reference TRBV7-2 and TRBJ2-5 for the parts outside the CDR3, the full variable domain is GAGVSQSPSNKVTEKGKDVELRCDPISGHTALYWYRQSLGQGLEFLIYFQGNSAPDKSGLPSDRFSAERTGGSVSTLTIQRTQQEDSAVYLCASSLVGSGTVQTQYFGPGTRLLVL.

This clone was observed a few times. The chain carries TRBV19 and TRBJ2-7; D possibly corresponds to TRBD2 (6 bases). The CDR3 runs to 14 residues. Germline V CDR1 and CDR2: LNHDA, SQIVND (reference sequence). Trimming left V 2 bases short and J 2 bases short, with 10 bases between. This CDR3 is CASSIRLGAYEQYF. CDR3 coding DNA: TGTGCCAGTAGTATAAGACTAGGAGCCTACGAGCAGTACTTC.

CDR3 in amino acids: CASSGWTSGGTPRETQYF. The CDR3 DNA sequence: TGTGCCAGCAGCGGCTGGACTAGCGGGGGGACGCCACGGGAGACCCAGTACTTC. J is TRBJ2-5 and V is TRBV7-2; 14 nucleotides agree with TRBD2. CDR3 length: 18 amino acids. Losses at the gene ends were 5 bases for V and 5 bases for J; bases not matched to a gene: 13. Germline assignment: CDR1 SGHTA and CDR2 FQGNSA.

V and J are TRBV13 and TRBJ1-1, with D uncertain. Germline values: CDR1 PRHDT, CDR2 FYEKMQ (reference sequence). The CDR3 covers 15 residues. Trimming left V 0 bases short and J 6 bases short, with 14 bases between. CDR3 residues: CASSLGLSRFAEAFF. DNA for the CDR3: TGTGCCAGCAGCTTAGGGTTGAGCAGGTTCGCTGAAGCTTTCTTT.

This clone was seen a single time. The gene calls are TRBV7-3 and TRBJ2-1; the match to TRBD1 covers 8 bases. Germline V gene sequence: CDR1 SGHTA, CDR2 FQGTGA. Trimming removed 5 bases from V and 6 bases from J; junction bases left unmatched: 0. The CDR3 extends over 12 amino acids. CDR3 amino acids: CASSTGGNEQFF. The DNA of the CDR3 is TGTGCCAGCAGCACAGGGGGCAATGAGCAGTTCTTC.

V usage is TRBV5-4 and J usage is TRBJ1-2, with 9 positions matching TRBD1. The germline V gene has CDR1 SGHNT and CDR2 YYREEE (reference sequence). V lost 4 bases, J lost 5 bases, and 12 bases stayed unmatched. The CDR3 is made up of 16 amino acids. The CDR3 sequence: CASSAGQGPFGYGYTF. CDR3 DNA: TGTGCCAGCAGCGCGGGACAGGGCCCATTCGGGTATGGCTACACCTTC. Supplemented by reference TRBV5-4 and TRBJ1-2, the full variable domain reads ETGVTQSPTHLIKTRGQQVTLRCSSQSGHNTVSWYQQALGQGPQFIFQYYREEENGRGNFPPRFSGLQFPNYSSELNVNALELDDSALYLCASSAGQGPFGYGYTFGSGTRLTVV.

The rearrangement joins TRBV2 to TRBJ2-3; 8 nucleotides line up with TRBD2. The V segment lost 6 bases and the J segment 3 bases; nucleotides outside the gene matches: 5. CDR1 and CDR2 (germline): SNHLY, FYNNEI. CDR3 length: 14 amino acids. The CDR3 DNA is TGTGCCAGCAGAGAGGGACTAGGAACAGATACGCAGTATTTT. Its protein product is CASREGLGTDTQYF.

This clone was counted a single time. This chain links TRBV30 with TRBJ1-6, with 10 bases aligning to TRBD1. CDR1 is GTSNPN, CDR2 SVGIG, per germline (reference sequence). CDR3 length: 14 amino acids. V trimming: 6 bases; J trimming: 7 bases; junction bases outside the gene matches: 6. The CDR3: CACRDRGRNSPLHF. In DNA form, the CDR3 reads TGTGCCTGCCGGGACAGGGGTCGCAATTCACCCCTCCACTTT.

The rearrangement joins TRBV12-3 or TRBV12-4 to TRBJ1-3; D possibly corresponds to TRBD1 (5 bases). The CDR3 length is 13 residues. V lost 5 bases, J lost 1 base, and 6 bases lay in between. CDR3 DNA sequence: TGTGCCAGCAGTACAGGTTCTGGAAACACCATATATTTT. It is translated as CASSTGSGNTIYF.

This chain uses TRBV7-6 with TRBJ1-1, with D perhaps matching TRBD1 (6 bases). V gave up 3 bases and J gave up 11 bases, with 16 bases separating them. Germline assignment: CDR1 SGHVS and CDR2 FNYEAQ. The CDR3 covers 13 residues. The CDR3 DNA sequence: TGTGCCAGCAGCTTGGGGGCAGTAAATTTGGCTTTCTTT. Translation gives CASSLGAVNLAFF.

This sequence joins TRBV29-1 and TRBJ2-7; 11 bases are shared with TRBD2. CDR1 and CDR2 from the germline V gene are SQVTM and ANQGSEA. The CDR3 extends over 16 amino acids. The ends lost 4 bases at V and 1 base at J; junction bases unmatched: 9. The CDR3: CSVVPGLAEGSYEQYF. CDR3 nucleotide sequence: TGCAGCGTTGTGCCGGGACTAGCGGAAGGATCCTACGAGCAGTACTTC.

The CDR3 DNA is TGTGCCAGCAGCCAAGAGCGGACTACCACAGAGACCCAGTACTTC. Its translation is CASSQERTTTETQYF. This chain uses TRBV4-2 with TRBJ2-5; weak D call: TRBD2 (6 bases). V lost 0 bases to trimming and J lost 4 bases, with 12 bases between them. The length of the CDR3 is 15 residues. The germline gives CDR1 LGHNA, CDR2 YNFKEQ.